The T cell receptor beta chain described here comes from a study of early T cells in non-severe SARS-CoV-2 infection. Study details: Sequencing used unsorted whole-blood bulk RNA, so chains lack pairing.

Germline-derived CDR1 and CDR2 are MNHEY and SVGEGT. V shed 2 bases and J shed 5 bases, with 6 bases lying between them. The CDR3 length is 12 residues. The protocol attached unique molecular identifiers to individual cDNA molecules. TCRdb reprocessed the 5' RACE reads via MiXCR and lists one record per CDR3 protein. The table includes about 55,000 distinct CDR3 sequences, around 6.6% detected once. This clonotype has a handful of counts. V gene TRBV6-2 or TRBV6-3 combines with J gene TRBJ1-2; D is ambiguous. Sample: whole blood, taken at baseline. The TCR was taken from an adult who was a healthcare worker with PCR-confirmed SARS-CoV-2 infection or an uninfected control (not recorded which). The CDR3, as DNA: TGTGCCAGCAGTTACACAGATTATGGCTACACCTTC. Its translation: CASSYTDYGYTF.